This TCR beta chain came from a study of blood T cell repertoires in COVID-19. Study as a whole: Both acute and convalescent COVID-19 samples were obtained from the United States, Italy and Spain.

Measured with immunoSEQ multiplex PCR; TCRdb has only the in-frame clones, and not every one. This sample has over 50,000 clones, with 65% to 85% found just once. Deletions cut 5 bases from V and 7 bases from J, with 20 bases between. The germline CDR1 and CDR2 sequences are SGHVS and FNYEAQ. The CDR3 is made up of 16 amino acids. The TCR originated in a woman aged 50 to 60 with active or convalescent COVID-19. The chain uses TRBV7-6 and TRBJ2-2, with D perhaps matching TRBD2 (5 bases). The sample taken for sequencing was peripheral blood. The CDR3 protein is CASSAWSGLKDGELFF. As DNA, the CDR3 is TGTGCCAGCAGCGCTTGGTCGGGGTTGAAGGACGGGGAGCTGTTTTTT.